This TCR beta chain was documented in a study of T cell responses to AZD1222 COVID-19 vaccine. Repertoires were generated with immunoSEQ multiplex PCR, while TCRdb's copy carries only in-frame clones and drops some. The sample lists roughly 150,000 clones; roughly 92% were seen once. The germline V gene has CDR1 SGHTA and CDR2 FQGNSA. Deletions cut 3 bases from V and 1 base from J, with 9 bases between. The CDR3 length is 14 residues. The V and J genes are TRBV7-2 and TRBJ1-2; D remains ambiguous. This specimen consisted of peripheral blood, obtained on day 0 of AZD1222 vaccination. The TCR sequence derives from an adult in good health. CDR3 sequence (DNA): TGTGCCAGCAGCTTGGATGCTCTTAACTATGGCTACACCTTC. This gives the protein CASSLDALNYGYTF.